The T cell receptor beta chain described here comes from a study of blood T cell repertoires in COVID-19. Study at large: Both acute and convalescent COVID-19 samples were obtained from the United States, Italy and Spain. PBMCs, B-cell-depleted T cells, or T cells provided the cDNA or gDNA that made up the material.

In the source study's methods: Reference gene primer amplification in the assay estimated nucleated cell counts. Here immunoSEQ multiplex PCR was the method, and the copy in TCRdb shows in-frame clones only, minus some. V and J calls and clone size come straight from that table; D and trimming were deduced from the DNA. The data contain around 220,000 clones, roughly three quarters of them singletons. The ends were cut back, 5 bases at V and 4 bases at J, with 17 bases in the middle. Looked up from germline, CDR1 is LNHDA and CDR2 is SQIVND (reference sequence). The CDR3 totals 15 residues. The receptor was derived from a woman aged 40 to 55 with active or convalescent COVID-19. Sequenced: peripheral blood. This chain connects TRBV19 to TRBJ2-5; D possibly corresponds to TRBD2 (7 bases). The CDR3 sequence: CASSSGGGGGETQYF. CDR3 coding DNA: TGTGCCAGTAGTTCCGGAGGGGGGGGAGGAGAGACCCAGTACTTC.